The source of this TCR beta chain is a study of T cells in Graves' hyperthyroidism and ophthalmopathy (dated by TCRdb to about 2019). Looking at the study overall: Peripheral blood was sampled at the time of initial diagnosis, prior to any treatment. Prospective prediction of ophthalmopathy was tested in an independent validation cohort of approximately 18 hyperthyroidism patients and 17 patients who later progressed to ophthalmopathy. In addition, the study compared T-cell repertoires in thyroid tissue and in blood from over 5 Graves' hyperthyroidism patients. To identify TCR V-J signatures that set the groups apart, the researchers used a discovery cohort of 100 patients, made up of around 42 with Graves' ophthalmopathy and approximately 57 with stable Graves' hyperthyroidism. After blood sampling, hyperthyroidism patients were treated with methimazole at a starting dose of 30 mg daily, and ophthalmopathy patients were treated with high-dose intravenous methylprednisolone. TCR Vbeta CDR3 sequencing of 120 to 150 peripheral blood samples (approximately 44 ophthalmopathy, over 70 hyperthyroidism and 17 progressor patients) is reported in the paper. The approximately 100 discovery patients were divided at random into training and test sets in a 7:3 ratio.

Inclusive of the bounding cysteine and phenylalanine, the CDR3 is 14 residues long. This entry keeps only the CDR3 DNA: 42 bases, framed from base 1. V and J are truncated by 1 base and 5 bases respectively, leaving an intervening sequence of 12 bases. Looking up the germline V gene yields CDR1 SGHTA and CDR2 FQGNSA. Stable Graves' hyperthyroidism was defined as no progression to ophthalmopathy during 18 months of follow-up. The hyperthyroidism patients were between 18 and 65 years old and newly diagnosed, with a disease duration of less than 2 months. Any patient with an uncontrolled infection, another autoimmune disease, pregnancy or lactation was excluded. Diagnoses were established on the basis of clinical symptoms, serum thyroxine and TRAb, thyroid ultrasound, and orbital computed tomography. PBMCs were separated from roughly 9.6 ml of fresh peripheral blood using Ficoll-Paque density gradient centrifugation. Total RNA was extracted using Trizol reagent, and RNA quality was assessed on an Agilent 2100 Bioanalyzer.

This clonotype has ten or more counts. Its recognized antigen is unknown. Base qualities are not recorded, but no much larger clone differs from it by a single base. TCR beta CDR3 regions were amplified from RNA transcripts. For the first round of RT-PCR on the TCR CDR3, the HTBI primer set was used together with the Qiagen OneStep RT-PCR kit. Libraries were constructed in a second round of multiplex PCR, after which size selection and purification were carried out. Libraries were sequenced paired-end with 100 bp reads on an Illumina HiSeq2000. In the original analysis: SOAPnuke was used to process the raw data, with reads discarded if the reads contained adapters or uncalled bases, had a mean Phred below 15, or lacked an exact constant-primer or identifier match. High-quality paired reads were merged using COPE v1.2.5, and each unique nucleotide sequence was defined as a clonotype. Clonotypes were aligned to IMGT TRBV, TRBD and TRBJ reference segments using MiTCR v1.1. Analysis was restricted to V-J combinations with a frequency above 0.0001, which covered about 99% of repertoires. The TCS score was defined as the ratio of F50 (clonal expansion) to E x V (chaos), calculated using BLOSUM62-based TCRdist between CDR3 peptides within each V-J. Welch's t-statistics and random forest reduced 450 to 600 V-J features to 10 to 15, which were used in a naive Bayes classifier (R e1071). TCRdb reran the public reads through fastp at Q25 and MiXCR, keeping productive beta chains. Each CDR3 protein appears once, grouped with its most common genes and DNA. The V and J calls reflect TCRdb's pipeline rather than the authors' work. Across this sample there are a few hundred thousand distinct CDR3 sequences, with approximately 14% seen only once. The ten largest account for 7.3% of the sample.

What the research found in general, with its limitations: In validation, the model predicted progression to ophthalmopathy a median of about 6.5 months before onset, with approximately 70% sensitivity and nearly 75% specificity. Sample size was not statistically predetermined, and blinding of investigators to group allocation was not performed. Ophthalmopathy was separated from stable hyperthyroidism by a 13 V-J signature model, with 85% to 90% sensitivity and roughly 81% specificity obtained in cross-validation and 80%/75% obtained in testing. Most expanded thyroid clonotypes (frequency above 0.001) were also detected in blood, suggesting blood repertoires may reflect thyroid immune responses.

The rearranged chain carries TRBV7-2 and TRBJ2-7; the best D guess is TRBD2, with 6 bases matching. This clonotype was sampled from a woman in her twenties or thirties with Graves' hyperthyroidism. Sequencing was performed on blood. The sequenced DNA is TGTGCCAGCAGCTTAGATGGGAGGTACAACGAGCAGTACTTC. Protein translation: CASSLDGRYNEQYF.